The 14 T cell receptor beta chains presented below share a single source sample, sequenced in a study of CD8+ T cells in alopecia areata (dated by TCRdb to the late 2010s). Cells from pooled mouse cutaneous lymph nodes were stained for CD4, CD8alpha, NKG2D, NKG2ACE and other markers and then sorted on a BD Influx. Library prep was done by the immunoSEQ multiplex PCR assay. To provide template for TCR sequencing, every sample had RNA extracted and reverse transcribed into cDNA. TCRdb re-hosts the immuneACCESS table, in-frame sequences only. Its copies lack some clones; in the studies checked, an unresolved V gene accounts for under half of them, and the cause for the rest is not known. This sample shows about 270,000 clones, and none of them turns up only once. More than 1% of the sample rests with the top ten. Sequenced input: CD4+ T cells sorted from a lymph node. The source of these receptors is a C3H/HeJ mouse with alopecia areata. The MHC haplotype for this mouse line is H2-k.

This clone was observed a few times. The listed genes are named as in mouse. The sequence runs out 4 residues before the end of the CDR3; the remainder is reconstructed from the germline J gene. The rearrangement uses TRBV1 and TRBJ2-1, with 10 bases that match TRBD1. Germline lookup yields CDR1 NSQYPW and CDR2 LRSPGD (reference sequence). V lost 4 bases and J lost 3; bases outside the gene matches: 3. The CDR3 is 15 amino acids. Incomplete CDR3 DNA: TGCACCTGCAGTGGGGGACAGGGGAGCTATGCT. Its translation: CTCSGGQGSYA. The full CDR3 protein reads CTCSGGQGSYAEQFF.

Of note for this clone: Gene names denote mouse genes. The DNA ends 4 residues before the CDR3 does, and the rest of the CDR3 is filled in from the germline J gene. In the same sample, other DNA sequences code for this CDR3. The rearrangement uses TRBV13-1 and TRBJ2-5; 9 positions agree with TRBD1. CDR3 length: 14 amino acids. Germline V CDR1 and CDR2: NSHNY, SYGAGN. The CDR3 DNA, read in part, is TGTGCCAGCAGTGATGGGGGACAGGGCGAC. The encoded protein is CASSDGGQGD. The whole CDR3 sequence is CASSDGGQGDTQYF.

The sample holds a few counts of this clone. Genes and germline come from the mouse. The CDR3 end falls 4 residues outside the read, so it is completed with the germline J gene. The genes are TRBV14 and TRBJ2-5; TRBD1 aligns across 9 bases. Germline CDR1 and CDR2: SGHDT and FRDEAV. The length of the CDR3 is 15 residues. The CDR3 protein is CASSPQGALPDTQYF. The CDR3 bases that were read are TGTGCCAGCAGTCCACAGGGGGCGCTACCAGAC.

This clone appeared a few times. Here the gene names and germline are mouse. The sequenced fragment ends 4 residues before the CDR3 boundary, so the rest is inferred from the germline J gene. The chain has TRBV13-1 and TRBJ2-7, with a weak D call TRBD1 (5 bases). The CDR3 loop spans 14 amino acids. From germline, CDR1 is NSHNY and CDR2 SYGAGN. Trimming removed 0 bases from V and 3 bases from J, with 10 bases in between. The CDR3 loop reads CASSDEPGNYEQYF. The DNA read from the CDR3 is TGTGCCAGCAGTGATGAGCCAGGGAACTAT.

This clone was detected only a few times. Genes and germline come from the mouse. The observed sequence ends 4 residues before the CDR3 terminus, with the missing tail filled in from the germline J gene. Additional DNA sequences in this sample encode the identical CDR3. V gene TRBV5 combines with J gene TRBJ2-3; D possibly corresponds to TRBD1 (5 bases). V lost 4 bases and J 3 bases, leaving 8 bases between the germline ends. Germline V CDR1 and CDR2: LGHNA, YNLKQL (reference sequence). CDR3 size: 13 residues. Partial CDR3 DNA: TGTGCCAGCAGCCCGAACAGGGCAGAA. This translates into CASSPNRAE. The complete CDR3 protein is CASSPNRAETLYF.

This clone came up a few times. Gene names follow the mouse nomenclature. The CDR3 reads CASGAGGAGNSPLYF. The covered CDR3 bases are TGTGCCAGCGGTGCAGGGGGCGCAGGAAATTCGCCC. The chain recombines TRBV13-2 with TRBJ1-6; 8 bases align to TRBD1. The sequence runs out 3 residues before the end of the CDR3; the remainder is reconstructed from the germline J gene. TRBJ1-6 is an ORF, with its function uncertain. The CDR3 is 15 amino acids. The V segment lost 3 bases and the J segment 7 bases; nucleotides outside the gene matches: 6. CDR1 is NNHNN, CDR2 SYGAGS, per germline (reference sequence).

A few counts support this clone. Genes and germline are mouse. With the read ending 3 residues before the CDR3 end, the germline J gene is used to fill in that end. This sample includes further DNA sequences coding for the same CDR3. This chain connects TRBV13-1 to TRBJ1-6, with TRBD1 as a possible D gene (6 bases). TRBJ1-6 belongs to the ORF category, with a function that is uncertain. With 0 bases removed from V and 9 bases from J, the gap between germline ends came to 10 bases. Looked up from germline, CDR1 is NSHNY and CDR2 is SYGAGN. CDR3 length: 14 residues. CDR3 region: CASSDAGGASPLYF. CDR3 DNA (partial): TGTGCCAGCAGTGATGCTGGGGGCGCTTCGCCC.

This clone was recorded a few times. Germline and genes: mouse. The read halts 4 residues ahead of the CDR3 end, with the missing end drawn from the germline J gene. V gene TRBV1 combines with J gene TRBJ2-7; D is perhaps TRBD2 (5 bases). Per the germline V gene, CDR1 is NSQYPW and CDR2 is LRSPGD (reference sequence). The length of the CDR3 is 12 residues. CDR3 DNA, as far as it was read: TGCACCTGCAGTGGGACTCCTTAT. Encoded protein: CTCSGTPY. The complete CDR3 protein is CTCSGTPYEQYF.

This clone was seen at least ten times. Mouse gene names apply. The missing CDR3 end, 4 residues past where the read stops, is filled in from the germline J gene. The same CDR3 is also encoded by other DNA sequences in this sample. The genes are TRBV1 and TRBJ2-7; D ambiguous. Germline V CDR1 and CDR2: NSQYPW, LRSPGD (reference sequence). The CDR3 has 12 amino acids. CDR3 bases read: TGCACCTGCAGTGCAGACAAATAT. Translated: CTCSADKY. The full CDR3 sequence reads CTCSADKYEQYF.

This clone has just a few counts. The gene symbols are mouse symbols. Read data end 4 residues before the CDR3 end; the end is taken from the germline J gene. The genes are TRBV19 and TRBJ2-2, with 9 bases fitting TRBD1. The germline V gene has CDR1 FNHDT and CDR2 SITEND (reference sequence). The CDR3 is made up of 15 amino acids. CDR3 protein: CASSPGQGEGGQLYF. The sequenced CDR3 bases are TGTGCCAGCAGTCCGGGACAGGGAGAGGGCGGG.

This clone has just a few counts. Gene labels here are mouse ones. The read falls 4 residues short of the CDR3 end, and the missing part is taken from the germline J gene. The V gene is TRBV13-3, the J gene TRBJ1-1; TRBD1 agrees at 7 bases. From germline, CDR1 is NNHDY and CDR2 SYVADS. The CDR3 loop spans 14 amino acids. The covered CDR3 bases are TGTGCCAGCAGTGATGCCAGGGACAGCAGA. Its protein product is CASSDARDSR. The full CDR3 protein reads CASSDARDSREVFF.

As concerns this clone: All gene names here are mouse names. With the read ending 4 residues before the CDR3 end, the germline J gene is used to fill in that end. In the same sample, other DNA sequences code for this CDR3. J is TRBJ2-7 and V is TRBV13-1, with D possibly being TRBD1 (5 bases). Germline-derived CDR1 and CDR2 are NSHNY and SYGAGN. The CDR3 sequence is 12 residues long. The CDR3 loop reads CASSDAGNEQYF. CDR3 DNA, as far as it was read: TGTGCCAGCAGTGATGCAGGGAAT.

In the case of this clone: All gene names here are mouse names. Sequencing ends 4 residues short of the CDR3 end; the germline J gene provides the rest. This chain joins TRBV13-1 and TRBJ2-1, with 10 positions matching TRBD1. J lost 5 bases, V lost 0 bases, and 8 bases had no gene match. Germline V gene data show CDR1 as NSHNY and CDR2 as SYGAGN. This CDR3 has 17 amino acids. Here the CDR3 reads CASSDAKGQGRHAEQFF. The DNA read from the CDR3 is TGTGCCAGCAGTGATGCAAAGGGACAGGGGAGGCATGCT.

This clone was counted only a few times. The genes and germline here are from mouse. The read is 4 residues too short to cover the CDR3 end, so that end is filled in from the germline J gene. This CDR3 is also generated by other DNA sequences in the sample. The chain is built from TRBV19 and TRBJ2-2; 7 bases are shared with TRBD2. Germline CDR1 and CDR2: FNHDT and SITEND (reference sequence). The V and J ends lost 2 bases and 4 bases, in that order; junction bases with no gene match: 2. The CDR3 is 14 residues long. CDR3: CASSMRGGTGQLYF. The sequenced CDR3 bases are TGTGCCAGCAGTATGCGGGGGGGCACCGGG.